This is a list of T cell receptor beta chains from one sample in a study of HIV-infected patients and healthy controls. MiXCR, applied by TCRdb to the 5' RACE reads, yields one record per CDR3 protein. The profile covers 7,500 to 9,500 distinct CDR3 sequences, with more than 7% appearing a single time and roughly 32% taken by the ten largest. The specimen comprised blood, sampled before antiretroviral therapy. The receptors here all came from an adult with HIV infection. The donor label of this sample is uncertain. CDR3s leave out the opening cysteine and the closing phenylalanine or tryptophan. Fields, in order: clone size, J gene, V gene, CDR3 protein. Clone sizes are given selectively: once, few, many, or a class where the clone is expanded.

many TRBJ2-1 TRBV2 ASGGRGGNEQF
many TRBJ2-2 TRBV6-5 ASSRDSGEGVGELF
many TRBJ2-1 TRBV6-2/TRBV6-3 ASSSARVYEQF
once TRBJ2-1 TRBV29-1 SVSSPNAYNEQF
few TRBJ2-5 TRBV10-3 AISSSGGEETQY
few TRBJ2-7 TRBV10-3 AISREDEQY
many TRBJ2-3 TRBV6-1 ASSEGGSFDTQY
many TRBJ2-3 TRBV2 ASSVVAGGSTDTQY
medium-sized TRBJ1-1 TRBV10-3 AIGTGENTEAF
medium-sized TRBJ2-3 TRBV6-5 ASSYDRDTQY
few TRBJ1-4 TRBV20-1 SARRAGGFNEKLF
few TRBJ2-1 TRBV10-3 AISESRDSNNEQF
many TRBJ2-6 TRBV3-1 ASSPTGTGGFGANVLT
many TRBJ1-5 TRBV3-1 ASSQDHTGNQPQH
many TRBJ1-1 TRBV27 ASSPTVSSRFEAF
many TRBJ2-5 TRBV5-1 ASSLGTSGAQETQY
- TRBJ2-1 TRBV6-5 ASSYWRYNEQF